These 23 T cell receptor beta chains were all obtained from the same sample, sequenced in a study of PD-L1 blockade in urothelial cancer. Profiling relied on immunoSEQ multiplex PCR, and the TCRdb table lists in-frame clones only, not all of them. This sample has tens of thousands of clones, with almost 90% found just once. The input for sequencing was PBMCs, taken around atezolizumab (anti-PD-L1) treatment. The receptors stem from a man aged 50 to 60 with urothelial cancer.

The chain uses TRBV6-1 and TRBJ1-3; D gene unclear. Trimming stripped 11 bases from V and 0 bases from J, with 8 bases between. CDR1 is MNHNS and CDR2 is SASEGT in the germline V gene. CDR3 length: 12 residues. The CDR3 reads CASSHSGNTIYF. CDR3 nucleotides: TGTGCCTCATCACACTCTGGAAACACCATATATTTT.

The J gene is TRBJ2-7, the V gene TRBV11-3, with a tentative D call TRBD2 (6 bases). V lost 2 bases and J lost 3, with 11 bases in between. This CDR3 has 14 amino acids. Per the germline V gene, CDR1 is SGHNT and CDR2 is YENEEA. CDR3 sequence: CASSLSGAGYEQYF. Written as DNA, the CDR3 is TGTGCCAGCAGCTTATCGGGAGCGGGCTACGAGCAGTACTTC. Full variable domain (missing parts from reference TRBV11-3 and TRBJ2-7): EAGVVQSPRYKIIEKKQPVAFWCNPISGHNTLYWYLQNLGQGPELLIRYENEEAVDDSQLPKDRFSAERLKGVDSTLKIQPAELGDSAVYLCASSLSGAGYEQYFGPGTRLTVT.

The chain couples TRBV6-5 to TRBJ2-5; the D gene is possibly TRBD1 (5 bases). The J call is uncertain, as TRBJ2-7 better fits the DNA end. Germline CDR1 MNHEY, CDR2 SVGAGI. CDR3 size: 13 residues. The CDR3 protein is CASSREGSYEQYF. In DNA, the CDR3 is TGTGCCAGCAGCAGGGAAGGGTCCTACGAGCAGTACTTC.

This chain uses TRBV11-3 with TRBJ2-3, with 9 bases lining up with TRBD2. The junction had 6 bases not matched to a gene; V was cut back by 5 bases and J by 0 bases. The germline V gene has CDR1 SGHNT and CDR2 YENEEA. CDR3 length equals 16 residues. The CDR3 here is CASSRRLAGSTDTQYF. The CDR3 region has the DNA TGTGCCAGCAGCCGCCGGCTAGCGGGAAGCACAGATACGCAGTATTTT.

The chain combines TRBV11-2 with TRBJ1-6, with TRBD1 matching 7 bases. V gave up 3 bases and J gave up 9 bases; unmatched junction bases: 14. The CDR3 totals 17 residues. Germline V gives CDR1 SGHAT, CDR2 FQNNGV. CDR3 region: CASSFFTGTAWGSPLHF. The CDR3 nucleotides are TGTGCCAGCAGCTTCTTTACCGGGACAGCATGGGGTTCACCCCTCCACTTT.

CDR3 protein: CAWNPGTSGIAGELFF. For the CDR3, the DNA is TGTGCCTGGAATCCAGGGACTAGCGGGATCGCCGGGGAGCTGTTTTTT. The chain uses TRBV30 and TRBJ2-2, with 13 bases fitting TRBD2. The V gene end was trimmed by 4 bases and the J gene end by 6 bases; junction bases not matched to a gene: 8. Germline V gene data show CDR1 as GTSNPN and CDR2 as SVGIG (reference sequence). The CDR3 consists of 16 residues.

V usage is TRBV5-5 and J usage is TRBJ2-2; 7 nucleotides match TRBD1. Germline-derived CDR1 and CDR2 are SGHKS and YYEKEE (reference sequence). After removal of 5 bases from V and 0 bases from J, the junction contained 10 bases not matched to a gene. This CDR3 spans 17 amino acids. The CDR3 DNA follows: TGTGCCAGCAGATGGCGGACAGGCACCTCGAACACCGGGGAGCTGTTTTTT. Translating it yields CASRWRTGTSNTGELFF.

V and J are TRBV18 and TRBJ2-2; 9 bases agree with TRBD2. V was clipped by 2 bases and J by 7 bases; unmatched bases: 5. The germline V gene has CDR1 KGHSH and CDR2 LQKENI. CDR3 size: 15 residues. CDR3 nucleotide sequence: TGTGCCAGCTCACCAGGTAGCGGGAGAATCGGGGAGCTGTTTTTT. This gives the protein CASSPGSGRIGELFF.

V gene TRBV9 combines with J gene TRBJ2-5; D possibly corresponds to TRBD1 (6 bases). Germline CDR1 SGDLS, CDR2 YYNGEE. This CDR3 has 13 amino acids. Trimming pared 3 bases from V and 5 bases from J, leaving 11 bases between. Here the CDR3 DNA reads TGTGCCAGCAGCGGTGGGGGCGCGGAGACCCAGTACTTC. Protein: CASSGGGAETQYF.

A remark on this clone: The sample contains more than one DNA sequence encoding this CDR3. The rearrangement joins TRBV10-3 to TRBJ2-5; TRBD1 matches at 8 bases. This CDR3 spans 14 amino acids. J lost 7 bases, V lost 0 bases, and 4 bases had no gene match. In germline, CDR1 is ENHRY, CDR2 SYGVKD. This CDR3 is CAISESGTGRTQYF. The CDR3 DNA reads as TGTGCCATCAGTGAGTCAGGGACAGGACGGACCCAGTACTTC.

The rearrangement uses TRBV11-2 and TRBJ2-5; 8 bases are shared with TRBD1. The trim removed 3 bases at V and 9 bases at J, leaving 12 bases unmatched. There are 15 residues in the CDR3. Germline V lookup: CDR1 SGHAT, CDR2 FQNNGV. As DNA, the CDR3 is TGTGCCAGCAGCTTGTTGACAGGGGCCAATGGGGCCCAGTACTTC. This gives the protein CASSLLTGANGAQYF.

J is TRBJ2-1 and V is TRBV4-1; 9 nucleotides line up with TRBD2. Trimming took 4 bases from V and 4 from J; bases not matched to a gene: 14. CDR1 is MGHRA and CDR2 is YSYEKL in the germline V gene. The CDR3 consists of 18 residues. CDR3 sequence (DNA): TGCGCCAGCAGCCGCGACCTAGCGGGAAGGGGTGGGTACAATGAGCAGTTCTTC. This sequence encodes CASSRDLAGRGGYNEQFF.

The chain uses TRBV28 and TRBJ2-7, with 10 bases identical to TRBD1. The CDR3 is 15 amino acids. The junction had 13 bases not matched to a gene; V was cut back by 7 bases and J by 7 bases. CDR1 is MDHEN, CDR2 SYDVKM, per germline. The CDR3 DNA reads as TGTGCCAGCACCCGCTTGAGACAGGGGGCGAGGGAGCAGTACTTC. Encoded protein: CASTRLRQGAREQYF.

Written as DNA, the CDR3 is TGTGCCAGCAGCTTAGCCCAGAACTATGGCTACACCTTC. Its protein is CASSLAQNYGYTF. The chain links TRBV11-2 to TRBJ1-2; no firm D call. Germline-derived CDR1 and CDR2 are SGHAT and FQNNGV. The CDR3 loop spans 13 amino acids. Trimming removed 1 base at V and 2 bases at J, with 5 bases between.

The J gene is TRBJ2-5, the V gene TRBV19; tentative D call: TRBD2 (5 bases). V was clipped by 5 bases and J by 5 bases, with 12 bases between them. This CDR3 has 13 amino acids. The germline gives CDR1 LNHDA, CDR2 SQIVND (reference sequence). The CDR3 spells CASSPEGKETQYF. The CDR3 DNA reads TGTGCCAGTAGTCCCGAGGGTAAGGAGACCCAGTACTTC.

The J gene is TRBJ2-7, the V gene TRBV6-6; D is possibly TRBD1 (6 bases). The germline V and J ends were trimmed by 5 bases and 3 bases, with 8 bases remaining between them. Germline CDR1 is MNHNY and CDR2 is SVGAGI (reference sequence). This CDR3 spans 12 amino acids. DNA of the CDR3: TGTGCCAGCAGTCTACAGGGCTACGAGCAGTACTTC. Its protein product is CASSLQGYEQYF.

The genes are TRBV10-1 and TRBJ2-2; a possible D gene is TRBD1 (6 bases). Germline CDR1 WNHNN, CDR2 SYGVQD (reference sequence). This CDR3 region has 18 residues. Trimming removed 10 bases at V and 1 base at J, with 25 bases between. CDR3 residues: CAKTPPNEGVLNTGELFF. CDR3 coding DNA: TGCGCCAAAACACCACCCAATGAGGGGGTCTTGAACACCGGGGAGCTGTTTTTT.

The chain carries TRBV11-3 and TRBJ1-3, with D possibly TRBD1 on 5 matching bases. The CDR3 has 16 residues. V gave up 5 bases and J gave up 0 bases, with 14 bases separating them. Germline V gene sequence: CDR1 SGHNT, CDR2 YENEEA. CDR3 coding DNA: TGTGCCAGCAGCCCCCGACAGCTCCTCTCTGGAAACACCATATATTTT. Protein: CASSPRQLLSGNTIYF.

This rearrangement joins TRBV11-2 to TRBJ2-3; the D is unclear. The germline V and J ends were trimmed by 1 base and 3 bases, with 5 bases remaining between them. Germline V CDR1 and CDR2: SGHAT, FQNNGV. The CDR3 contains 13 residues. Written as DNA, the CDR3 is TGTGCCAGCAGCTTAGGACTGACAGATACGCAGTATTTT. It yields the protein CASSLGLTDTQYF.

This chain connects TRBV6-1 to TRBJ1-5, with D possibly TRBD1 on 5 matching bases. Trimming pared 3 bases from V and 0 bases from J, leaving 15 bases between. This CDR3 has 17 amino acids. The germline V gene encodes CDR1 MNHNS and CDR2 SASEGT. The CDR3 loop is CASSEQTASYSNQPQHF. As DNA, the CDR3 is TGTGCCAGCAGTGAGCAGACAGCGTCTTATAGCAATCAGCCCCAGCATTTT.

The chain employs TRBV6-5 and TRBJ1-4; tentatively, D is TRBD1 (5 bases). This CDR3 spans 12 amino acids. Germline values: CDR1 MNHEY, CDR2 SVGAGI. V lost 8 bases to trimming and J lost 5 bases, with 9 bases between them. The DNA of the CDR3 is TGTGCCAGCGGCAGGGTAAATGAAAAACTGTTTTTT. Its translation is CASGRVNEKLFF.

The genes are TRBV7-8 and TRBJ2-7; 9 bases match TRBD1. The length of the CDR3 is 15 residues. V was pared by 1 base and J by 3 bases, with 4 bases of the junction left unmatched. Germline CDR1 and CDR2: SGHVS and FQNEAQ. CDR3 protein: CASSLVGQGNYEQYF. For the CDR3, the DNA is TGTGCCAGCAGCTTAGTAGGACAGGGGAACTACGAGCAGTACTTC.

The V and J genes are TRBV27 and TRBJ2-2; 7 bases map to TRBD2. This CDR3 is built from 14 residues. In germline, CDR1 is MNHEY, CDR2 SMNVEV (reference sequence). After removal of 10 bases from V and 0 bases from J, the junction contained 5 bases not matched to a gene. The CDR3 protein is CATRGGPNTGELFF. CDR3 bases: TGTGCCACAAGGGGAGGGCCGAACACCGGGGAGCTGTTTTTT.